A selection of T cell receptor beta chains follows, all from one sample in a study of vaccination and CD4 T cells after COVID-19. TCRdb redid the calling of the PCR reads with MiXCR, one entry per CDR3 protein. The sample gives almost 15,000 distinct CDR3 sequences, around a fifth of which show up once; about 12% is in the top ten. Antigens for these TCRs are unknown. The source material was CD4+ T cells from blood, cultured in vitro, sampled before SARS-CoV-2 vaccination. The receptors here all came from a human donor who received a COVID-19 vaccine. Both conserved end residues are part of each CDR3.

>TRBJ1-4|TRBV10-3|12
CAISEWREKLFF
>TRBJ1-2|TRBV18|15
CASSPPPAGIYGYTF
>TRBJ1-2|TRBV9|13
CASSTGGAYGYTF
>TRBJ1-5|TRBV4-1|15
CASSQETTGFRPQHF
>TRBJ2-3|TRBV30|15
CAWSEGRGFTDTQYF
>TRBJ1-2|TRBV6-2/TRBV6-3|17
CASSQPILTGEDYGYTF
>TRBJ2-1|TRBV6-1|16
CASGPLLAGGPDEQFF
>TRBJ1-1|TRBV19|15
CASRADRDSYTEAFF
>TRBJ1-5|TRBV7-9|16
CASSLGGGAGNQPQHF
>TRBJ2-5|TRBV15|15
CATSRVAGDGETQYF
>TRBJ2-1|TRBV7-8|17
CASSLGGGGTAYNEQFF
>TRBJ2-5|TRBV20-1|15
CSAPRASGEKETQYF
>TRBJ2-5|TRBV6-1|12
CASTRDRVTQYF
>TRBJ1-5|TRBV24-1|14
CATSDRVGLQPQHF
>TRBJ2-5|TRBV6-5|13
CASSYGGPETQYF
>TRBJ1-1|TRBV9|12
CASSAANTEAFF
>TRBJ1-5|TRBV19|12
CASTFSNQPQHF
>TRBJ1-2|TRBV24-1|16
CATSDLRGQTYYGYTF
>TRBJ1-2|TRBV12-3/TRBV12-4|15
CASSRGQGEDYGYTF
>TRBJ1-1|TRBV6-5|14
CASSYSIVLPEAFF
>TRBJ2-3|TRBV7-2|16
CASSRLAGGLGDTQYF
>TRBJ1-2|TRBV19|14
CASSISNAGHGYTF
>TRBJ2-7|TRBV7-8|13
CASRLQGPYEQYF
>TRBJ2-1|TRBV20-1|15
CSGSWYRGRWNEQFF
>TRBJ1-6|TRBV20-1|15
CSAKRQGPYNSPLHF